The 7 T cell receptor beta chains in this list originate from one sample, sequenced in a study of OX40 agonist ivuxolimab in advanced cancers. Some clones are missing from TCRdb's copy, which holds only in-frame ones; the method was immunoSEQ multiplex PCR. This sample has about 72,000 clones, with approximately 81% found just once. Specimen: CD4+ or CD8+ T cells sorted from blood, collected in a trial of the OX40 agonist ivuxolimab. These receptors originate from an adult with an advanced solid tumor such as melanoma, head and neck, liver or kidney cancer.

This chain connects TRBV6-1 to TRBJ2-1; D ambiguous. Germline loops: CDR1 MNHNS, CDR2 SASEGT. The CDR3 is made up of 13 amino acids. Trimming took 6 bases from V and 4 from J, leaving 10 bases between them. The CDR3, as DNA: TGTGCCAGCAGGCAGCTACTATACAATGAGCAGTTCTTC. Its protein product is CASRQLLYNEQFF.

This chain links TRBV5-1 with TRBJ2-7; TRBD1 might be the D (6 bases). Germline values: CDR1 SGHRS, CDR2 YFSETQ. This CDR3 contains 14 residues. V dropped 1 base and J dropped 2 bases, with 10 bases sitting between them. CDR3 amino acids: CASSLNRAPYEQYF. The CDR3 coding sequence is TGCGCCAGCAGCTTGAACAGGGCCCCCTACGAGCAGTACTTC.

This chain connects TRBV10-3 to TRBJ2-3; 10 bases agree with TRBD2. This CDR3 region has 15 residues. Trimming cost V 7 bases and J 2 bases; bases outside gene matches: 6. Germline CDR1 is ENHRY and CDR2 is SYGVKD. Here the CDR3 DNA reads TGTGCCATCATGGCGGGACTAGCGAACACAGATACGCAGTATTTT. Protein product: CAIMAGLANTDTQYF.

V and J are TRBV11-2 and TRBJ1-3; D uncertain. Germline CDR1 SGHAT, CDR2 FQNNGV. Trimming removed 5 bases at V and 0 bases at J, with 8 bases between. The CDR3 has 14 residues. CDR3 in DNA: TGTGCCAGCAGCATGGCGAGCTCTGGAAACACCATATATTTT. This sequence encodes CASSMASSGNTIYF.

This chain links TRBV30 with TRBJ2-1; 7 bases line up with TRBD2. CDR1 GTSNPN and CDR2 SVGIG come from the germline V gene (reference sequence). The CDR3 extends over 16 amino acids. Trimming at V came to 0 bases and at J to 4 bases, leaving 9 bases not matched to a gene. The CDR3: CAWSVVASGFYNEQFF. The CDR3 DNA reads TGTGCCTGGAGTGTGGTGGCTAGCGGCTTTTACAATGAGCAGTTCTTC.

In its sample, this clone was seen a few times. The chain recombines TRBV19 with TRBJ2-3, with a tentative D call TRBD1 (6 bases). The germline V gene encodes CDR1 LNHDA and CDR2 SQIVND (reference sequence). V lost 8 bases, J lost 3 bases, and 12 bases lay in between. CDR3 length: 13 residues. The CDR3 nucleotides are TGTGCCAGTCGGACAGCTGGTACAGATACGCAGTATTTT. Translating gives CASRTAGTDTQYF.

The V call is TRBV6-5, the J call TRBJ2-3, with 8 bases that match TRBD2. Germline V gene data show CDR1 as MNHEY and CDR2 as SVGAGI. The CDR3 loop spans 15 amino acids. Germline trimming cut 6 bases from V and 0 bases from J; bases unmatched to any gene: 5. CDR3 protein: CASRYSGVSTDTQYF. As DNA, the CDR3 is TGTGCCAGCAGATATAGCGGGGTGAGCACAGATACGCAGTATTTT.